These 28 T cell receptor beta chains share one sample of origin, sequenced in a study of T cells in Graves' hyperthyroidism and ophthalmopathy. Amplification of TCR beta CDR3 regions used RNA as the template. Researchers ran a first-round RT-PCR on the TCR CDR3 using the HTBI primer set. MiXCR was run by TCRdb on the multiplex PCR reads, yielding one entry per CDR3 protein. The data hold hundreds of thousands of distinct CDR3 sequences, with 46% observed a single time. The material sequenced was peripheral blood or thyroid tissue (not recorded which). The receptor set was obtained from a woman under 30 with Graves' hyperthyroidism.

Of note for this clonotype: A much bigger clone sits one base away, suggesting this may be a read error. No conserved phenylalanine or tryptophan is present at the end of the CDR3, so a read error is the likely explanation. CDR3 DNA: TGTGCCAGTAGTATTATCACGGTGGGCAATCAGCCCCAGCATTCT. Protein sequence: CASSIITVGNQPQHS. The genes are TRBV19 and TRBJ1-5; no firm D call. Germline CDR1 is LNHDA and CDR2 is SQIVND (reference sequence). Trimming pared 3 bases from V and 2 bases from J, leaving 11 bases between. CDR3 length equals 15 residues.

On this clonotype itself: A read error may explain this, as a much larger clone is one base away. The chain is built from TRBV7-3 and TRBJ1-2; TRBD1 might be the D (5 bases). Germline V gives CDR1 SGHTA, CDR2 FQGTGA. The CDR3 has 14 amino acids. The CDR3 protein is CAGSLTRTGDGYTF. In DNA, the CDR3 is TGTGCCGGCAGCTTAACTCGGACTGGGGACGGCTACACCTTC.

Many counts were recorded for this clonotype. The V and J genes are TRBV19 and TRBJ2-7, with D perhaps TRBD1 or TRBD2 (5 bases each). Looked up from germline, CDR1 is LNHDA and CDR2 is SQIVND (reference sequence). Trimming stripped 4 bases from V and 3 bases from J, with 7 bases between. This CDR3 spans 12 amino acids. CDR3 amino acids: CASSRDRYEQYF. CDR3 bases: TGTGCCAGTAGTAGGGACCGCTACGAGCAGTACTTC. Full variable domain (rest looked up from reference TRBV19 and TRBJ2-7): DGGITQSPKYLFRKEGQNVTLSCEQNLNHDAMYWYRQDPGQGLRLIYYSQIVNDFQKGDIAEGYSVSREKKESFPLTVTSAQKNPTAFYLCASSRDRYEQYFGPGTRLTVT.

This clonotype was observed a handful of times. V gene TRBV10-3 combines with J gene TRBJ2-7; 8 bases line up with TRBD2. The CDR3 is 12 residues long. V was pared by 10 bases and J by 4 bases, with 6 bases of the junction left unmatched. CDR1 is ENHRY and CDR2 is SYGVKD in the germline V gene. In DNA form, the CDR3 reads TGTGCCAGCGACGCGGGAGGATACGAGCAGTACTTC. Its translation is CASDAGGYEQYF.

This chain links TRBV7-9 with TRBJ1-4; D gene unclear. Trimming removed 3 bases at V and 5 bases at J, with 10 bases between. CDR1 is SEHNR and CDR2 is FQNEAQ in the germline V gene (reference sequence). There are 14 residues in the CDR3. The CDR3 protein is CASSLGQENEKLFF. In nucleotides, the CDR3 is TGTGCCAGCAGCTTGGGCCAGGAGAATGAAAAACTGTTTTTT. The variable domain in full, with the rest retrieved from reference TRBV7-9 and TRBJ1-4, is DTGVSQNPRHKITKRGQNVTFRCDPISEHNRLYWYRQTLGQGPEFLTYFQNEAQLEKSRLLSDRFSAERPKGSFSTLEIQRTEQGDSAMYLCASSLGQENEKLFFGSGTQLSVL.

This clonotype was recorded at least ten times. V gene TRBV10-3 combines with J gene TRBJ1-2; the D gene is possibly TRBD1 (6 bases). This CDR3 comprises 15 residues. CDR1 and CDR2 (germline): ENHRY, SYGVKD. V dropped 2 bases and J dropped 2 bases, with 12 bases sitting between them. The CDR3 loop is CAISETGRPNYGYTF. DNA of the CDR3: TGTGCCATCAGTGAGACAGGGAGGCCAAACTATGGCTACACCTTC.

There are a few counts of this clonotype. This chain joins TRBV6-2 or TRBV6-3 and TRBJ2-7; D uncertain. CDR1 is MNHEY, CDR2 SVGEGT, per germline. The CDR3 has 14 amino acids. Trimming took 0 bases from V and 2 from J, leaving 8 bases between them. Here the CDR3 reads CASSYSLGPYEQYF. Written as DNA, the CDR3 is TGTGCCAGCAGTTACTCCCTGGGCCCCTACGAGCAGTACTTC.

Many counts were recorded for this clonotype. The rearrangement links TRBV29-1 to TRBJ1-1; D call uncertain. The germline V gene encodes CDR1 SQVTM and CDR2 ANQGSEA. The germline V and J ends were trimmed by 2 bases and 0 bases, with 7 bases remaining between them. The CDR3 loop spans 13 amino acids. CDR3 sequence (DNA): TGCAGCGTTGAACGGCGCCTGAACACTGAAGCTTTCTTT. Its protein is CSVERRLNTEAFF.

The V call is TRBV2, the J call TRBJ1-2, with D unclear. V lost 1 base and J lost 2, with 8 bases in between. The CDR3 loop spans 14 amino acids. The germline CDR1 and CDR2 sequences are SNHLY and FYNNEI. CDR3: CASSEGGGNYGYTF. The CDR3, as DNA: TGTGCCAGCAGTGAAGGGGGAGGGAACTATGGCTACACCTTC.

This clonotype has a count of ten or more. The rearrangement joins TRBV6-4 to TRBJ1-1; no clear D gene. Trimming took off 4 bases at V and 4 bases at J, with 7 bases between the two ends. This CDR3 contains 12 residues. Germline CDR1 reads MRHNA; CDR2 reads SNTAGT. CDR3 region: CASSVQGTEAFF. The CDR3 bases are TGTGCCAGCAGTGTACAAGGCACTGAAGCTTTCTTT.

This clonotype was picked up many times. The V call is TRBV15, the J call TRBJ1-4, with 10 bases matching TRBD1. V gave up 8 bases and J gave up 5 bases; unmatched junction bases: 8. Germline assignment: CDR1 LNHNV and CDR2 YYDKDF (reference sequence). This CDR3 region has 15 residues. The CDR3 spells CATLPPGQGNEKLFF. The CDR3 DNA reads as TGTGCCACCTTACCCCCGGGACAGGGGAATGAAAAACTGTTTTTT.

This clonotype came up many times. V and J are TRBV7-9 and TRBJ1-2; 8 nucleotides align to TRBD1. CDR1 is SEHNR and CDR2 is FQNEAQ in the germline V gene (reference sequence). Trimming removed 3 bases from V and 3 bases from J; junction bases left unmatched: 3. The CDR3 totals 14 residues. CDR3 nucleotides: TGTGCCAGCAGCTTGACAGGGGCTGACTATGGCTACACCTTC. Residues: CASSLTGADYGYTF.

A word on this clonotype: Since a much larger clone is just one base distant, this may be a read error. V usage is TRBV19 and J usage is TRBJ1-1; D is ambiguous. CDR1 LNHDA and CDR2 SQIVND come from the germline V gene (reference sequence). Trimming took off 11 bases at V and 3 bases at J, with 10 bases between the two ends. The CDR3 contains 11 residues. CDR3 region: CAAKRDTEAFF. The CDR3 DNA follows: TGTGCCGCGAAGAGGGACACTGAAGCTTTCTTT.

This chain joins TRBV24-1 and TRBJ1-2; 7 bases match TRBD1. CDR1 and CDR2 (germline): KGHDR, SFDVKD. With 8 bases clipped from V and 2 bases from J, the junction kept 7 bases outside the gene matches. This CDR3 spans 14 amino acids. The CDR3 is CATTGGRTNYGYTF. The CDR3 region has the DNA TGTGCCACCACAGGGGGGAGGACAAACTATGGCTACACCTTC.

V usage is TRBV7-9 and J usage is TRBJ2-7, with 9 bases matching TRBD1. The CDR3 contains 15 residues. The trim removed 5 bases at V and 3 bases at J, leaving 8 bases unmatched. Germline V gene data show CDR1 as SEHNR and CDR2 as FQNEAQ (reference sequence). The CDR3 sequence is CASSNPGTGFYEQYF. Written as DNA, the CDR3 is TGTGCCAGCAGCAACCCCGGGACAGGGTTCTACGAGCAGTACTTC.

This clonotype was recorded a few times. The junction and the germline gene differ at one end; a read error may be behind it. The chain carries TRBV24-1 and TRBJ1-1, with D possibly matching TRBD1 (5 bases). Germline lookup yields CDR1 KGHDR and CDR2 SFDVKD. This CDR3 has 11 residues. This CDR3 is CATRVPPGRGF. The CDR3, as DNA: TGTGCCACCAGGGTACCCCCGGGACGAGGCTTT.

The V gene is TRBV7-9, the J gene TRBJ1-4; 11 positions agree with TRBD1. V lost 4 bases, J lost 8 bases, and 6 bases stayed unmatched. From germline, CDR1 is SEHNR and CDR2 FQNEAQ (reference sequence). The CDR3 has 15 amino acids. The CDR3 DNA reads TGTGCCAGCAGCTCGGACAGGGGGCGCTGGGAAAAACTGTTTTTT. This codes for CASSSDRGRWEKLFF.

This clonotype appeared once. The rearrangement joins TRBV5-1 to TRBJ2-3; 9 bases map to TRBD2. Germline CDR1 is SGHRS and CDR2 is YFSETQ. The CDR3 sequence is 16 residues long. The J segment lost 6 bases and the V segment lost 3 bases, leaving 11 bases of the junction unmatched. The CDR3 bases are TGCGCCAGCAGCTACCGACTAGCGGTGACCCCTGATACGCAGTATTTT. Encoded protein: CASSYRLAVTPDTQYF.

This clonotype was seen only once. The CDR3 ends on some other residue instead of the conserved phenylalanine or tryptophan, so this is likely a read error. The DNA is omitted, as the CDR3 cannot be located on it reliably, and the CDR3 follows TCRdb's listing. This chain links TRBV29-1 with TRBJ1-1; the listed D gene, TRBD1, was not tested against the DNA. In germline, CDR1 is SQVTM, CDR2 ANQGSEA. The CDR3 comprises 10 residues, both ends counted. The CDR3 protein is CSVEDVGQLY.

The chain recombines TRBV2 with TRBJ1-2; possible D gene TRBD1, 5 bases. Trimming stripped 8 bases from V and 4 bases from J, with 23 bases between. Germline V gives CDR1 SNHLY, CDR2 FYNNEI. The CDR3 is 16 amino acids. The CDR3 is CASVEDRGRKGYGYTF. CDR3 in DNA: TGTGCCAGCGTTGAAGATCGGGGCCGGAAGGGCTATGGCTACACCTTC.

This rearrangement joins TRBV2 to TRBJ2-5; 8 bases fit TRBD1. This CDR3 is 14 amino acids long. Germline V CDR1 and CDR2: SNHLY, FYNNEI. The junction had 6 bases not matched to a gene; V was cut back by 7 bases and J by 2 bases. CDR3 loop: CASTQGTGQETQYF. CDR3 in DNA: TGTGCCAGCACCCAGGGGACAGGACAAGAGACCCAGTACTTC.

The genes are TRBV16 and TRBJ2-5, with 9 bases fitting TRBD1. The length of the CDR3 is 15 residues. The trim removed 0 bases at V and 4 bases at J, leaving 3 bases unmatched. CDR1 and CDR2 (germline): KGHSY, FQNENV. This CDR3 reads CASSQSGQGLETQYF. As DNA, the CDR3 is TGTGCCAGCAGCCAATCGGGACAGGGACTAGAGACCCAGTACTTC.

This clonotype was picked up many times. The rearrangement joins TRBV24-1 to TRBJ2-5; D unresolved. Germline V CDR1 and CDR2: KGHDR, SFDVKD. Trimming cost V 4 bases and J 4 bases, with 12 bases left between them. The CDR3 is made up of 14 amino acids. The CDR3 is CATSEPRVGETQYF. The CDR3 region has the DNA TGTGCCACCAGTGAACCAAGGGTGGGAGAGACCCAGTACTTC.

The chain uses TRBV20-1 and TRBJ1-1, with a possible D match to TRBD1 (6 bases). Trimming removed 0 bases at V and 4 bases at J, with 12 bases between. CDR1 and CDR2 (germline): DFQATT, SNEGSKA (reference sequence). The CDR3 has 14 residues. The CDR3 region is CSARDRGRGTEAFF. The DNA for the CDR3 is TGCAGTGCTAGAGATCGGGGGCGCGGCACTGAAGCTTTCTTT.

The chain links TRBV9 to TRBJ2-5; 8 bases agree with TRBD2. Germline loops: CDR1 SGDLS, CDR2 YYNGEE. The length of the CDR3 is 16 residues. V shed 3 bases and J 1 base; nucleotides not matched to a gene: 8. The CDR3 spells CASSARSGTTQETQYF. CDR3 coding DNA: TGTGCCAGCAGCGCCCGTAGCGGGACTACCCAAGAGACCCAGTACTTC.

Concerning this clonotype: An end of the junction differs from the germline gene, which may be a read error. CDR3 region: CASSYLGKGQETQYF. CDR3 in DNA: TGTGCCAGCAGTTACCTCGGAAAAGGTCAAGAGACCCAGTACTTC. The genes are TRBV10-3 and TRBJ2-5; D remains unclear. This CDR3 contains 15 residues. CDR1 ENHRY and CDR2 SYGVKD come from the germline V gene.

With respect to this clonotype: This CDR3 is missing its conserved last phenylalanine or tryptophan, likely due to a read error. This chain uses TRBV7-6 with TRBJ1-2; D remains ambiguous. V was cut by 5 bases and J by 7 bases, with 11 bases left in between. Germline V gives CDR1 SGHVS, CDR2 FNYEAQ. CDR3 length equals 12 residues. This CDR3 reads CASSQVYGGYTL. The CDR3 nucleotides are TGTGCCAGCAGCCAAGTGTACGGTGGCTACACCCTC.

The chain has TRBV7-2 and TRBJ2-5; no definite D call. Trimming stripped 9 bases from V and 9 bases from J, with 5 bases between. The germline CDR1 and CDR2 sequences are SGHTA and FQGNSA. The CDR3 is made up of 8 amino acids. In DNA form, the CDR3 reads TGTGCCAGTAAGGCCCAGTACTTC. Translating gives CASKAQYF.